This T cell receptor beta chain was observed in a study of shared clonotypes between healthy human individuals. Naive CD8 cells lacked CD45RO, underwent positive selection for CCR7 and left out terminally differentiated effector memory CD45RA+ cells. This CDR3 comprises 15 residues. V gave up 5 bases and J gave up 8 bases; unmatched junction bases: 11. Germline CDR1 is SEHNR and CDR2 is FQNEAQ (reference sequence). Clones were read by immunoSEQ multiplex PCR, and TCRdb kept only the in-frame ones, dropping some. The sample gives about 600,000 clones, nearly 97% of which show up once; 0.1% to 0.11% is in the top ten.

Sequenced input: naive CD8+ T cells sorted from blood. The TCR originated in a young woman in good health. The rearrangement links TRBV7-9 to TRBJ1-4, with 7 bases that match TRBD1. The CDR3 here is CASSEGQATAEKLFF. CDR3 DNA: TGTGCCAGCAGCGAAGGACAGGCCACGGCGGAAAAACTGTTTTTT.